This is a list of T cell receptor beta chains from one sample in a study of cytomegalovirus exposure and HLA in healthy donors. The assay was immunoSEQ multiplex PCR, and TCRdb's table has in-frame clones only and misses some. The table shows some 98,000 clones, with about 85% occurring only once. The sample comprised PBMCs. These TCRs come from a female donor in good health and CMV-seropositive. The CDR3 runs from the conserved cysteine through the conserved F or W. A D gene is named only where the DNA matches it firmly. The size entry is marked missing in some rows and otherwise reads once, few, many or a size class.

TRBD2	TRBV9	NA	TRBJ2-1	TGTGCCAGCAGCGTACCAGAGACTAGCGGGAGAGTGGGGAATGAGCAGTTCTTC	CASSVPETSGRVGNEQFF
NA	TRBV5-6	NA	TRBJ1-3	TGTGCCAGCAGCTTGGGGCAGATAAACACCATATATTTT	CASSLGQINTIYF
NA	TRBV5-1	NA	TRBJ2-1	TGCGCCAGCAGCTTATGGTTAACAGAGGAGCAGTTCTTC	CASSLWLTEEQFF
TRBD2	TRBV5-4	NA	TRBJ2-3	TGTGCCAGCAGCTTGGGGACGGGAGGGCCTTATACGCAGTATTTT	CASSLGTGGPYTQYF
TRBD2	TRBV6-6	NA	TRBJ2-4	TGTGCCAGCAGCGAACCCAGCGGGGTCTACAAAAACATTCAGTACTTC	CASSEPSGVYKNIQYF
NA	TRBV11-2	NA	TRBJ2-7	TGTGCCAGCAGCACTACTACCGGAACTTACGAGCAGTACTTC	CASSTTTGTYEQYF
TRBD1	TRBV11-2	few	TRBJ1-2	TGTGCCAGCAGCTTAACTTATTGGGACAGGCCCTATGGCTACACCTTC	CASSLTYWDRPYGYTF
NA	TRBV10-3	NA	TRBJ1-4	TGTGCCATCAGTGAGTCCGGGGGAGCGAGTGAAAAACTGTTTTTT	CAISESGGASEKLFF
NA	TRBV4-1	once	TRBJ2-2	TGCGCCAGCAGCCCCTTGGAGGACACCGGGGAGCTGTTTTTT	CASSPLEDTGELFF
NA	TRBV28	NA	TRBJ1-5	TGTGCCAGCAGACCAGACAGGTATAGCAATCAGCCCCAGCATTTT	CASRPDRYSNQPQHF
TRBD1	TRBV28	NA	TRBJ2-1	TGTGCCAGCAGTCTCCCTCGCGGGGGACAGGGGCCGAGGAATGAGCAGTTCTTC	CASSLPRGGQGPRNEQFF
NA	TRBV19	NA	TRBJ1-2	TGTGCCAGTAGTACCTACAGGGATGGCTACACCTTC	CASSTYRDGYTF
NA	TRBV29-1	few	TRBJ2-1	TGCAGCGTTGAAGTGGCCAGGATGGATGAGCAGTTCTTC	CSVEVARMDEQFF
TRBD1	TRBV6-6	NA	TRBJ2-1	TGTGCCAGCAGGACCGGGACAGGGAGTGAGCAGTTCTTC	CASRTGTGSEQFF
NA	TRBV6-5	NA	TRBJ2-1	TGTGCCAGCAGTTACGGAGGCGGAGGGGTGGGTGAGCAGTTCTTC	CASSYGGGGVGEQFF
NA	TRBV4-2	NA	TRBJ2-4	TGTGCCAGCAGCCAAGATTTTAGAGGGGGCAAAAACATTCAGTACTTC	CASSQDFRGGKNIQYF
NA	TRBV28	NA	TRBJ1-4	TGTGCCAGCAGTTTATATCGGGTCGCGGGTGAAAAACTGTTTTTT	CASSLYRVAGEKLFF
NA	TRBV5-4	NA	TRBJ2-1	TGTGCCAGCAGCTTGGGTGGCGGATTCTCCTACAATGAGCAGTTCTTC	CASSLGGGFSYNEQFF
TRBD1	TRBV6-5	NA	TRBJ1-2	TGTGCCAGCAGTTATGTACAGGGGTTTTATGGCTACACCTTC	CASSYVQGFYGYTF
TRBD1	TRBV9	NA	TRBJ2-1	TGTGCCAGCAGCGTAGAACCTTGGGGACAGGGGTATAATGAGCAGTTCTTC	CASSVEPWGQGYNEQFF
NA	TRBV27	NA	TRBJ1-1	TGTGCCAGCTTACCATGGGGGGTATCGGGGACTGAAGCTTTCTTT	CASLPWGVSGTEAFF
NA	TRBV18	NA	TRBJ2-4	TGTGCCAGCTCACCGAACGACAGGATAGCCAAAAACATTCAGTACTTC	CASSPNDRIAKNIQYF
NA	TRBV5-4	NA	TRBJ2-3	TGTGCCAGCTGGCCGTACAGGGGGGGAAGCACAGATACGCAGTATTTT	CASWPYRGGSTDTQYF
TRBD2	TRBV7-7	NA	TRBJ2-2	TGTCCTAGCAGCTCACTGACTAGCGGGACCGGGGAGCTGTTTTTT	CPSSSLTSGTGELFF
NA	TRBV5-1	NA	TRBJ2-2	TGCGCCAGCACCCTAGGGGGGGATGACGCCGGGGAGCTGTTTTTT	CASTLGGDDAGELFF
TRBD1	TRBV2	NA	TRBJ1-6	TGTGCCAGCAGTGAAGCGCCAGGGGGGAATTCACCCCTCCACTTT	CASSEAPGGNSPLHF
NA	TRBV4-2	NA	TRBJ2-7	TGTGCCAGCAGCCAACTTAATAGCGACTCCTACGAGCAGTACTTC	CASSQLNSDSYEQYF
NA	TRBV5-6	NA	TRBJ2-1	TGTGCCAGCAGCTTGAGGGTGGGAGCGGCTTCCTACAATGAGCAGTTCTTC	CASSLRVGAASYNEQFF
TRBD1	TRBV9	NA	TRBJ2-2	TGTGCCTGCAGCGTAGGGGCAGGGGGCGTTGGCGGGGAGCTGTTTTTT	CACSVGAGGVGGELFF
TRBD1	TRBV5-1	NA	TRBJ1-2	TGCGCCAGCAGCCGTTCGTTGGACAGGGCCTATGGCTACACCTTC	CASSRSLDRAYGYTF
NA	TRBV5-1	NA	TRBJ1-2	TGCGCCAGCAGCTTGACCTCAGGGGACCAGGGTGGCTACACCTTC	CASSLTSGDQGGYTF
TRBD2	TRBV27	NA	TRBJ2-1	TGTGCCGTCAAGGAGACTAGCGGTCTATACAATGAGCAGTTCTTC	CAVKETSGLYNEQFF
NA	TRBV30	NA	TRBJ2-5	TGTGCCTGGACTAGGGGGGGGGAGACCCAGTACTTC	CAWTRGGETQYF
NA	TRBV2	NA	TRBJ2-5	TGTGCCAGCAGTGTCATAATAGCCCAGTACTTC	CASSVIIAQYF
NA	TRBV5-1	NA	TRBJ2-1	TGCGCCAGCAGCTCCGGACTGACTTCCTACAATGAGCAGTTCTTC	CASSSGLTSYNEQFF
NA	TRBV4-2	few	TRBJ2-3	TGTGCCAGCAGCCAAGTTAGGGGTGGTACGCAGTATTTT	CASSQVRGGTQYF
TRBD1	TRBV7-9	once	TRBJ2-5	TGTGCCAGCAGCTGGGGACAGGGTCAAGAGACCCAGTACTTC	CASSWGQGQETQYF
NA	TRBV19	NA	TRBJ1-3	TGTGCCAGTAGTATACCCGGGAACGGAAACACCATATATTTT	CASSIPGNGNTIYF
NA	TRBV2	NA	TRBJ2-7	TGTGCCAGCAAAAGAGGACTTGACTCCTACGAGCAGTACTTC	CASKRGLDSYEQYF
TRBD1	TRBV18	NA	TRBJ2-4	TGTGCCAGCTCACCGCTAGGACAGGGGAATACGGCCAAAAACATTCAGTACTTC	CASSPLGQGNTAKNIQYF
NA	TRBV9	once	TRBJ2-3	TGTGCCAGCAGCGGGAGGAGTAGCACAGATACGCAGTATTTT	CASSGRSSTDTQYF
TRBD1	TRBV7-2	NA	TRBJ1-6	TGTGCCAGCATTCAATCGACAGGGGGTGGGACCCTCCACTTT	CASIQSTGGGTLHF
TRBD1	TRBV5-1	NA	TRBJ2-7	TGCGCCAGCAGCGGGAAGGACAGGGTTCTGGAGGAGCAGTACTTC	CASSGKDRVLEEQYF
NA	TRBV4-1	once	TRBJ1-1	TGCGCCAGCAGCCGGGGGGATGAAGCTTTCTTT	CASSRGDEAFF
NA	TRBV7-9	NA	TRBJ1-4	TGTGCCAGCAGCTTCGGGGGGGGTGAAAAACTGTTTTTT	CASSFGGGEKLFF
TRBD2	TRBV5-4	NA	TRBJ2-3	TGTGCCAGCAGCTTGGCGGGGGGGGCGGGAGATACGCAGTATTTT	CASSLAGGAGDTQYF
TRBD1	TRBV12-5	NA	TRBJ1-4	TGTGCTAGTGGTTCTATAACAGGATCAGGGGGTGAAAAACTGTTTTTT	CASGSITGSGGEKLFF
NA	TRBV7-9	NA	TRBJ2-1	TGTGCCAGCAGCCCTGGGGTAGGGGACAATGAGCAGTTCTTC	CASSPGVGDNEQFF
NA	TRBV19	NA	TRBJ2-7	TGTGCCAGTAGTATGCTAGGTCGGTCCTACGAGCAGTACTTC	CASSMLGRSYEQYF
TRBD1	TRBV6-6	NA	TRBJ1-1	TGTGCCAGCAGTCCCACAGGGGGTCCTCTGAACACTGAAGCTTTCTTT	CASSPTGGPLNTEAFF
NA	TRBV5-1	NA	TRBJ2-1	TGCGCCAGCAGCTTGGCCGCGCGGGGCGACTCCTACAATGAGCAGTTCTTC	CASSLAARGDSYNEQFF
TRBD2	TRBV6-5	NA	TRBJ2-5	TGTGCCAGCAGTTACTCGGCTAGCGGGAGAGCAGAGACCCAGTACTTC	CASSYSASGRAETQYF
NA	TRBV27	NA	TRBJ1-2	TGTGCCAGCAGTTATACCCAACAGGGTTTTGGCTATGGCTACACCTTC	CASSYTQQGFGYGYTF
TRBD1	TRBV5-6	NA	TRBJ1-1	TGTGCCAGCAGCCCCTCTCGGACAGGGAGGAACACTGAAGCTTTCTTT	CASSPSRTGRNTEAFF
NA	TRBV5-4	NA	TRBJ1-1	TGTGCCAGCAGCCGAGCAGGGGTCACTGAAGCTTTCTTT	CASSRAGVTEAFF
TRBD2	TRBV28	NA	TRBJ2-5	TGTGCCAGCCTAGGGGGGCTAGCGGGAGACCAAGAGACCCAGTACTTC	CASLGGLAGDQETQYF
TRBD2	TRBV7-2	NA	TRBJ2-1	TGTGCCAGCAGCTTTAGCGGGGGGTCGAGCTCCTACAATGAGCAGTTCTTC	CASSFSGGSSSYNEQFF
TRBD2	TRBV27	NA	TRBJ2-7	TGTGCCAGCAGTTTCGGGGTTAGCGGGTACGAGCAGTACTTC	CASSFGVSGYEQYF
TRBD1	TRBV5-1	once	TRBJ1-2	TGCGCCAGCAGCTTGGGAGGGACAGGGGACTATGGCTACACCTTC	CASSLGGTGDYGYTF
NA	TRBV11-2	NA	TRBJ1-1	TGTGCCAGCAGCTTTAGGGGCGGTGAAGTTTTCTTT	CASSFRGGEVFF